These 12 T cell receptor beta chains originate from one sample sequenced in a study of blood T cell repertoires in COVID-19. The repertoire was sequenced with immunoSEQ multiplex PCR; TCRdb's copy has only in-frame clones and lacks some. The sample has about 380,000 clones, 87% seen once; the top ten hold approximately 1.3%. Sequencing input: PBMCs or T cells enriched from blood (not recorded which). All receptors derive from a man aged 25 to 40 who had recovered from COVID-19.

The chain recombines TRBV6-1 with TRBJ1-4, with TRBD1 as a possible D gene (5 bases). The V end was cut by 1 base, the J end by 4 bases, with 13 bases between. This CDR3 contains 16 residues. Per germline, CDR1 MNHNS and CDR2 SASEGT. Written as DNA, the CDR3 is TGTGCCAGCAGTGAAGTTCTCAGGGTGGTTAATGAAAAACTGTTTTTT. This translates into CASSEVLRVVNEKLFF.

This sequence joins TRBV6-5 and TRBJ2-1, with 7 bases fitting TRBD1. Germline V gene lookup returns CDR1 MNHEY and CDR2 SVGAGI. The CDR3 runs 16 residues. V gave up 4 bases and J gave up 0 bases; unmatched junction bases: 6. This CDR3 reads CASSSTGTDSYNEQFF. CDR3 nucleotides: TGTGCCAGCAGTTCTACCGGGACAGACTCCTACAATGAGCAGTTCTTC.

This CDR3 is CASDPQGNQPQHF. In DNA, the CDR3 is TGTGCCAGTGACCCCCAGGGCAATCAGCCCCAGCATTTT. This sequence joins TRBV19 and TRBJ1-5, with unresolved D. V gave up 8 bases and J gave up 2 bases, with 10 bases separating them. The CDR3 has 13 amino acids. The germline V gene has CDR1 LNHDA and CDR2 SQIVND (reference sequence).

This chain uses TRBV7-3 with TRBJ2-3, with TRBD2 identical over 8 bases. Per the germline V gene, CDR1 is SGHTA and CDR2 is FQGTGA. The length of the CDR3 is 14 residues. Losses at the gene ends were 6 bases for V and 2 bases for J; bases not matched to a gene: 4. CDR3: CASRSGGVTDTQYF. CDR3 in DNA: TGTGCCAGCAGGAGCGGGGGAGTCACAGATACGCAGTATTTT.

In this sample, this clone turned up a few times. V usage is TRBV6-6 and J usage is TRBJ2-5; a weak D match, TRBD1 (6 bases). The CDR3 is 14 amino acids. Germline-derived CDR1 and CDR2 are MNHNY and SVGAGI (reference sequence). Trimming shortened V by 7 bases and J by 5 bases, and 17 bases separated the two germline ends. The CDR3 DNA is TGTGCCAGCACCTCACGTGGGGGCCGTGAGACCCAGTACTTC. Its translation is CASTSRGGRETQYF.

The chain carries TRBV7-8 and TRBJ2-1, with 7 bases that match TRBD1. V shed 5 bases and J 0 bases; nucleotides not matched to a gene: 4. The CDR3 has 15 amino acids. CDR1 and CDR2 (germline): SGHVS, FQNEAQ. CDR3 nucleotides: TGTGCCAGCAGCGTACAGGGGAGCTCCTACAATGAGCAGTTCTTC. This translates into CASSVQGSSYNEQFF. Combining the CDR3 with reference TRBV7-8 and TRBJ2-1 gives the whole variable domain GAGVSQSPRYKVAKRGQDVALRCDPISGHVSLFWYQQALGQGPEFLTYFQNEAQLDKSGLPSDRFFAERPEGSVSTLKIQRTQQEDSAVYLCASSVQGSSYNEQFFGPGTRLTVL.

This chain joins TRBV18 and TRBJ1-1; D possibly corresponds to TRBD1 (6 bases). The V gene's germline CDR1 is KGHSH and CDR2 LQKENI. The CDR3 has 15 residues. Trimming removed 5 bases from V and 3 bases from J, with 16 bases in between. The CDR3, as DNA: TGTGCCAGCTCATCGAGACAGGCCAGGGACACTGAAGCTTTCTTT. Its protein is CASSSRQARDTEAFF. The variable domain in full, with the rest retrieved from reference TRBV18 and TRBJ1-1, is NAGVMQNPRHLVRRRGQEARLRCSPMKGHSHVYWYRQLPEEGLKFMVYLQKENIIDESGMPKERFSAEFPKEGPSILRIQQVVRGDSAAYFCASSSRQARDTEAFFGQGTRLTVV.

This clone appeared once. The chain combines TRBV5-4 with TRBJ2-5, with 10 bases lining up with TRBD2. J gave up 2 bases and V 7 bases, and 5 bases lay outside the gene matches. This CDR3 is 14 amino acids long. Germline CDR1 reads SGHNT; CDR2 reads YYREEE (reference sequence). The CDR3 nucleotides are TGTGCCAGCGGAAGCGGGGGGGTTCAAGAGACCCAGTACTTC. Protein product: CASGSGGVQETQYF.

The gene calls are TRBV6-2 or TRBV6-3 and TRBJ2-3; D perhaps matches TRBD2 (6 bases). The CDR3 length is 15 residues. The germline gives CDR1 MNHEY, CDR2 SVGEGT. Trimming left V 2 bases short and J 1 base short, with 10 bases between. The CDR3 DNA reads TGTGCCAGCAGTTACGGGCGGGGTGGCACAGATACGCAGTATTTT. Translation: CASSYGRGGTDTQYF.

This clone was recorded once. The rearrangement uses TRBV6-5 and TRBJ1-4, with TRBD1 matching 10 bases. The germline gives CDR1 MNHEY, CDR2 SVGAGI. CDR3 length: 15 residues. V shed 2 bases and J 9 bases; nucleotides not matched to a gene: 6. The DNA of the CDR3 is TGTGCCAGCAGTTACGGAGACAGGGGGCGAAAAAAACTGTTTTTT. Amino acid sequence: CASSYGDRGRKKLFF.

CDR3 sequence: CASSPMADRGGDEQFF. The CDR3 bases are TGTGCCAGCTCACCAATGGCGGACAGGGGGGGCGATGAGCAGTTCTTC. The chain links TRBV18 to TRBJ2-1; 10 bases line up with TRBD1. Germline V CDR1 and CDR2: KGHSH, LQKENI. V trimming: 2 bases; J trimming: 8 bases; junction bases outside the gene matches: 9. The CDR3 has 16 residues.

The V call is TRBV12-5, the J call TRBJ1-4, with 7 nucleotides matching TRBD1. This CDR3 has 14 residues. The junction had 3 bases not matched to a gene; V was cut back by 6 bases and J by 2 bases. The germline V gene has CDR1 LGHNT and CDR2 FRNRAP. The CDR3 protein is CASGKTGTNEKLFF. For the CDR3, the DNA is TGTGCTAGTGGCAAGACAGGGACTAATGAAAAACTGTTTTTT.